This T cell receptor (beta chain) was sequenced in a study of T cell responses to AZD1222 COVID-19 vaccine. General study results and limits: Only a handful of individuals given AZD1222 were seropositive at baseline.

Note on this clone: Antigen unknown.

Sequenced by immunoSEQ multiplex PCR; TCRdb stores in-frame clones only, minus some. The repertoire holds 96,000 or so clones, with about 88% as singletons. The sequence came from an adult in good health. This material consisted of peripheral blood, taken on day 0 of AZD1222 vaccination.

The CDR3 here is CASSPDSYGYTF. The CDR3 DNA is TGTGCCAGCAGTCCAGATTCCTATGGCTACACCTTC. The chain links TRBV6-5 to TRBJ1-2; no reliable D call. CDR3 size: 12 residues. CDR1 is MNHEY, CDR2 SVGAGI, per germline. With 5 bases removed from V and 4 bases from J, the gap between germline ends came to 8 bases.